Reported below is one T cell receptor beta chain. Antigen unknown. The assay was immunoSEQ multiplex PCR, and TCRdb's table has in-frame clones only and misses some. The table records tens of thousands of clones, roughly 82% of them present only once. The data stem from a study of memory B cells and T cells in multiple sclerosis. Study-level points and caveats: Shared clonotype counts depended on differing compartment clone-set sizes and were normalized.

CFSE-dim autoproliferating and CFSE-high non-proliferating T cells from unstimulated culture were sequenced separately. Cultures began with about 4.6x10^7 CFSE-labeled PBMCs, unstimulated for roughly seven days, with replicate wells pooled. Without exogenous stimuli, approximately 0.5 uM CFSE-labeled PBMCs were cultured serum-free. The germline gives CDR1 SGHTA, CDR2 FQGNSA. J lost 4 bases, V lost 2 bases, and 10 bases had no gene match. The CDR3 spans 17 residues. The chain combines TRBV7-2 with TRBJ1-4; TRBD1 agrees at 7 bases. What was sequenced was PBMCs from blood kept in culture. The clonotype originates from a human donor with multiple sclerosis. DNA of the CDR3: TGTGCCAGCAGCTTAATCAGGGTCGGGACAGTTAATGAAAAACTGTTTTTT. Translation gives CASSLIRVGTVNEKLFF.